This passage covers 22 T cell receptor beta chains from one sample sequenced in a study of cytomegalovirus exposure and HLA in healthy donors. Both 60 Vbeta primers and 13 Jbeta primers went into the PCR. TCRdb keeps only in-frame clones here, not all; method: immunoSEQ multiplex PCR. The sample lists about 130,000 clones, less than 80% occurring once. Sequenced: PBMCs. The receptors originated from a man aged 35 to 55 in good health and CMV-seropositive.

The chain combines TRBV28 with TRBJ1-2; D uncertain. This CDR3 spans 12 amino acids. Trimming stripped 3 bases from V and 6 bases from J, with 8 bases between. Germline lookup yields CDR1 MDHEN and CDR2 SYDVKM. CDR3 loop: CASSFRGNGYTF. The CDR3 DNA sequence: TGTGCCAGCAGTTTTCGGGGAAATGGCTACACCTTC.

The chain combines TRBV7-6 with TRBJ2-1; 7 bases are shared with TRBD2. The CDR3 has 16 amino acids. Unmatched junction bases numbered 10, after V lost 5 bases and J lost 3 bases. Germline V gene lookup returns CDR1 SGHVS and CDR2 FNYEAQ. The CDR3 DNA reads as TGTGCCAGCAGCCCCGTCGGGCTAGCGGACTACAATGAGCAGTTCTTC. It codes for CASSPVGLADYNEQFF.

J is TRBJ1-1 and V is TRBV5-4; D gene unclear. From germline, CDR1 is SGHNT and CDR2 YYREEE (reference sequence). This CDR3 is built from 14 residues. The ends were cut back, 0 bases at V and 0 bases at J, with 6 bases in the middle. The CDR3 sequence: CASSLGGLNTEAFF. DNA for the CDR3: TGTGCCAGCAGCTTGGGCGGATTGAACACTGAAGCTTTCTTT.

This chain links TRBV4-1 with TRBJ1-4, with D tentatively TRBD1 (5 bases). Trimming stripped 4 bases from V and 1 base from J, with 10 bases between. The CDR3 consists of 15 residues. Germline loops: CDR1 MGHRA, CDR2 YSYEKL. The CDR3 coding sequence is TGCGCCAGCAGCCGGCAGGGCGGAACTAATGAAAAACTGTTTTTT. Protein product: CASSRQGGTNEKLFF.

V and J are TRBV28 and TRBJ1-1; D is possibly TRBD1 (6 bases). Germline V gives CDR1 MDHEN, CDR2 SYDVKM. Trimming shortened V by 4 bases and J by 1 base, and 13 bases separated the two germline ends. The CDR3 totals 15 residues. The CDR3 DNA reads as TGTGCCAGCAGTTCCCCGGGGGGGGCGAACACTGAAGCTTTCTTT. Amino acid sequence: CASSSPGGANTEAFF. Full variable domain (outside the CDR3, taken from reference TRBV28 and TRBJ1-1): DVKVTQSSRYLVKRTGEKVFLECVQDMDHENMFWYRQDPGLGLRLIYFSYDVKMKEKGDIPEGYSVSREKKERFSLILESASTNQTSMYLCASSSPGGANTEAFFGQGTRLTVV.

V usage is TRBV18 and J usage is TRBJ1-3; D ambiguous. The CDR3 length is 16 residues. V lost 0 bases to trimming and J lost 3 bases, with 12 bases between them. From germline, CDR1 is KGHSH and CDR2 LQKENI. In nucleotides, the CDR3 is TGTGCCAGCTCACCACCGGGAAACAGCGGTGGAAACACCATATATTTT. Encoded protein: CASSPPGNSGGNTIYF.

This clone was observed a handful of times. V is TRBV7-3 and J is TRBJ2-7; the match to TRBD2 covers 13 bases. The germline CDR1 and CDR2 sequences are SGHTA and FQGTGA. Unmatched junction bases numbered 6, after V lost 5 bases and J lost 8 bases. This CDR3 contains 14 residues. DNA for the CDR3: TGTGCCAGCAGCCCCGGGACTAGCGGGGCCCAGCAGTACTTC. Encoded protein: CASSPGTSGAQQYF.

This clone was observed a single time. The gene calls are TRBV4-1 and TRBJ2-3; 12 bases are a match to TRBD2. J lost 0 bases, V lost 6 bases, and 4 bases had no gene match. CDR1 and CDR2 (germline): MGHRA, YSYEKL. This CDR3 has 16 amino acids. Here the CDR3 reads CASRPLAGGSTDTQYF. CDR3 coding DNA: TGCGCCAGCAGACCCCTAGCGGGAGGGAGCACAGATACGCAGTATTTT.

This clone was seen just once. The chain is built from TRBV18 and TRBJ2-7; possibly TRBD1 for D (5 bases). Germline V lookup: CDR1 KGHSH, CDR2 LQKENI. The V end lost 6 bases, the J end lost 7 bases, and 25 bases lay between the germline ends. This CDR3 has 16 amino acids. DNA for the CDR3: TGTGCCAGCTCCCCAGTCTCACCGGGCAGGGCTTATGAGCAGTACTTC. Translation: CASSPVSPGRAYEQYF. Using reference TRBV18 and TRBJ2-7 for the parts outside the CDR3, the full variable domain is NAGVMQNPRHLVRRRGQEARLRCSPMKGHSHVYWYRQLPEEGLKFMVYLQKENIIDESGMPKERFSAEFPKEGPSILRIQQVVRGDSAAYFCASSPVSPGRAYEQYFGPGTRLTVT.

The rearrangement joins TRBV29-1 to TRBJ2-5; 9 bases are a match to TRBD2. Germline V lookup: CDR1 SQVTM, CDR2 ANQGSEA. V lost 6 bases and J lost 2; bases outside the gene matches: 4. This CDR3 comprises 13 residues. The CDR3 protein is CSVAGGGQETQYF. The CDR3 DNA reads TGCAGCGTAGCGGGAGGAGGGCAAGAGACCCAGTACTTC.

The CDR3 DNA reads TGCGCCAGCAGCTTGGGGGGACAGGGCGGAGGAAACACCATATATTTT. Its protein product is CASSLGGQGGGNTIYF. The V and J genes are TRBV5-1 and TRBJ1-3, with 9 bases matching TRBD1. Trimming cost V 0 bases and J 4 bases; bases outside gene matches: 5. This CDR3 is 16 amino acids long. Germline loops: CDR1 SGHRS, CDR2 YFSETQ.

This rearrangement joins TRBV10-3 to TRBJ2-2; TRBD2 is a possible D gene (5 bases). The CDR3 is 14 residues long. V was clipped by 0 bases and J by 7 bases, with 9 bases between them. Per germline, CDR1 ENHRY and CDR2 SYGVKD. DNA of the CDR3: TGTGCCATCAGTGAGTCTGGAGCGGACGGGGAGCTGTTTTTT. Residues: CAISESGADGELFF.

This chain links TRBV5-1 with TRBJ2-5, with a tentative D call TRBD2 (6 bases). This CDR3 comprises 14 residues. Trimming stripped 0 bases from V and 1 base from J, with 7 bases between. CDR1 SGHRS and CDR2 YFSETQ come from the germline V gene. The CDR3 reads CASSLGRVQETQYF. CDR3 DNA: TGCGCCAGCAGCTTGGGGAGGGTCCAAGAGACCCAGTACTTC.

The chain employs TRBV19 and TRBJ1-3, with D perhaps TRBD1 (5 bases). There are 15 residues in the CDR3. Looked up from germline, CDR1 is LNHDA and CDR2 is SQIVND (reference sequence). V was pared by 5 bases and J by 0 bases, with 11 bases between. CDR3 residues: CASSWQGDSGNTIYF. CDR3 nucleotide sequence: TGTGCCAGTAGTTGGCAGGGCGACTCTGGAAACACCATATATTTT.

The chain employs TRBV30 and TRBJ2-1; TRBD1 is a possible D gene (6 bases). With 3 bases removed from V and 2 bases from J, the gap between germline ends came to 17 bases. CDR1 and CDR2 (germline): GTSNPN, SVGIG (reference sequence). CDR3 length equals 16 residues. CDR3 sequence reads: CAWRDRGGIPYNEQFF. The CDR3 DNA follows: TGTGCCTGGAGGGATAGAGGGGGTATTCCCTACAATGAGCAGTTCTTC.

This clone was observed a single time. The chain is built from TRBV28 and TRBJ1-2; possibly TRBD1 for D (5 bases). The CDR3 covers 19 residues. Trimming cost V 1 base and J 0 bases, with 21 bases left between them. Germline CDR1 reads MDHEN; CDR2 reads SYDVKM. The CDR3 sequence: CASSLYRRRVGLANYGYTF. The CDR3 DNA is TGTGCCAGCAGTTTATACCGGCGGAGGGTGGGACTAGCTAACTATGGCTACACCTTC.

The rearrangement joins TRBV6-5 to TRBJ2-1, with D maybe TRBD1 (6 bases). The CDR3 runs 15 residues. Per the germline V gene, CDR1 is MNHEY and CDR2 is SVGAGI. The V gene lost 6 bases and the J gene lost 2 bases, with 14 bases spanning the gap. CDR3 protein: CASRAWTVAYNEQFF. The CDR3 DNA follows: TGTGCCAGCAGGGCATGGACAGTAGCCTACAATGAGCAGTTCTTC.

The chain couples TRBV4-1 to TRBJ2-2; the D gene is possibly TRBD1 (6 bases). The ends were cut back, 2 bases at V and 4 bases at J, with 8 bases in the middle. This CDR3 spans 14 amino acids. The V gene's germline CDR1 is MGHRA and CDR2 YSYEKL. This CDR3 reads CASSQRGITGELFF. Written as DNA, the CDR3 is TGCGCCAGCAGCCAAAGGGGGATCACCGGGGAGCTGTTTTTT.

V gene TRBV19 combines with J gene TRBJ1-4; D is possibly TRBD1 (6 bases). Germline-derived CDR1 and CDR2 are LNHDA and SQIVND (reference sequence). V was pared by 5 bases and J by 6 bases, with 13 bases between. The CDR3 extends over 14 amino acids. DNA for the CDR3: TGTGCCAGTAGTCCGAGGGGGGGCTATGAAAAACTGTTTTTT. Protein sequence: CASSPRGGYEKLFF. The whole variable domain, filled in from reference TRBV19 and TRBJ1-4, reads DGGITQSPKYLFRKEGQNVTLSCEQNLNHDAMYWYRQDPGQGLRLIYYSQIVNDFQKGDIAEGYSVSREKKESFPLTVTSAQKNPTAFYLCASSPRGGYEKLFFGSGTQLSVL.

The rearrangement joins TRBV29-1 to TRBJ1-6; D uncertain. Germline CDR1 SQVTM, CDR2 ANQGSEA. The CDR3 runs 13 residues. V shed 4 bases and J shed 10 bases, with 14 bases lying between them. CDR3 residues: CSVGPGRGSPLHF. The CDR3 nucleotides are TGCAGCGTTGGGCCTGGGAGAGGATCACCCCTCCACTTT.

This clone was picked up many times. V usage is TRBV2 and J usage is TRBJ2-7; D possibly corresponds to TRBD1 (7 bases). CDR3 length: 12 residues. Deletions cut 8 bases from V and 6 bases from J, with 14 bases between. CDR1 and CDR2 from the germline V gene are SNHLY and FYNNEI. CDR3 in amino acids: CASRDRDFEQYF. The CDR3 nucleotides are TGTGCCAGCCGCGACAGGGACTTCGAGCAGTACTTC.

The V gene is TRBV5-4, the J gene TRBJ2-5, with 7 bases matching TRBD2. The germline V gene has CDR1 SGHNT and CDR2 YYREEE (reference sequence). This CDR3 comprises 16 residues. V shed 0 bases, J shed 5 bases, and the junction held 10 bases outside the gene matches. The CDR3 nucleotides read TGTGCCAGCAGCTTGGGGGTGAGGGAGGGCCGGGAGACCCAGTACTTC. Its protein is CASSLGVREGRETQYF.